This T cell receptor beta chain was obtained from a study of T cells after yellow fever vaccination. For the study at large: Fractions of low cell number were prepared using SMART-Seq v4 Ultra Low Input.

Germline values: CDR1 SGHVS, CDR2 FNYEAQ. With 5 bases clipped from V and 4 bases from J, the junction kept 8 bases outside the gene matches. This CDR3 is built from 16 residues. Overall study findings and caveats: High-abundance clonotypes from the bulk population could contaminate FACS-sorted repertoires.

There are a few counts of this clonotype. Its antigen remains unknown. A 5'RACE template-switching step, the method used to make TCR cDNA, added a universal primer site and UMIs. Each CDR3 protein gets one entry after TCRdb re-called the 5' RACE reads with MiXCR. This table holds 500,000 to 650,000 distinct CDR3 sequences, about 13% found once. The sequencing here drew on PBMCs, taken on the day of the yellow fever booster vaccination. The sequence derives from a man aged 30 to 39 who received the YFV17D yellow fever vaccine. The chain uses TRBV7-6 and TRBJ2-5; 12 bases line up with TRBD2. Written as DNA, the CDR3 is TGTGCCAGCAGCCGCCCTAGCGGGAGGGCCGTAGAGACCCAGTACTTC. This sequence encodes CASSRPSGRAVETQYF.